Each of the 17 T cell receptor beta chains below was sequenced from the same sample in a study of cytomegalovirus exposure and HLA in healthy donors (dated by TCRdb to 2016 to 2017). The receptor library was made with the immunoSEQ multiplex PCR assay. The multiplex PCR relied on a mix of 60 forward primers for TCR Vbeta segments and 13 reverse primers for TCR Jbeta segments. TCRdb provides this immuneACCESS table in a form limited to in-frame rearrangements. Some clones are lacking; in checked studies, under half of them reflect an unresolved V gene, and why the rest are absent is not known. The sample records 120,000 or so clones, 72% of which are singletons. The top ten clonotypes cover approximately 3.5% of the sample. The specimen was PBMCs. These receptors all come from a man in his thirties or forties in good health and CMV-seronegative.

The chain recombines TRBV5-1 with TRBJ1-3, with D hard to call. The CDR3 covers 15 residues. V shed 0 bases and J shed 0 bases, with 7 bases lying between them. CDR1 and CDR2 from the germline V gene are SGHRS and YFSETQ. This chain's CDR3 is CASSLGAYSGNTIYF. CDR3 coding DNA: TGCGCCAGCAGCTTGGGGGCCTACTCTGGAAACACCATATATTTT. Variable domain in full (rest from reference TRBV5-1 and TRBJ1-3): KAGVTQTPRYLIKTRGQQVTLSCSPISGHRSVSWYQQTPGQGLQFLFEYFSETQRNKGNFPGRFSGRQFSNSRSEMNVSTLELGDSALYLCASSLGAYSGNTIYFGEGSWLTVV.

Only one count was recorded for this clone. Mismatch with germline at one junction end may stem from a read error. This CDR3 is CASSERTGRQCF. CDR3 DNA: TGTGCCAGCAGTGAAAGGACAGGGCGCCAGTGCTTC. The V call is TRBV2, the J call TRBJ2-7; 8 nucleotides line up with TRBD1. Per the germline V gene, CDR1 is SNHLY and CDR2 is FYNNEI. This CDR3 comprises 12 residues.

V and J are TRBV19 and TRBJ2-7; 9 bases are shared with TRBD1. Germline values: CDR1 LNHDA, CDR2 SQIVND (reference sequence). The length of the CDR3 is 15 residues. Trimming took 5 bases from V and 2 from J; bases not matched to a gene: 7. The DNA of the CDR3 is TGTGCCAGTAGTGAAGACGGGACAGGGACCTACGAGCAGTACTTC. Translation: CASSEDGTGTYEQYF. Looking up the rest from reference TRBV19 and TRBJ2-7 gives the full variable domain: DGGITQSPKYLFRKEGQNVTLSCEQNLNHDAMYWYRQDPGQGLRLIYYSQIVNDFQKGDIAEGYSVSREKKESFPLTVTSAQKNPTAFYLCASSEDGTGTYEQYFGPGTRLTVT.

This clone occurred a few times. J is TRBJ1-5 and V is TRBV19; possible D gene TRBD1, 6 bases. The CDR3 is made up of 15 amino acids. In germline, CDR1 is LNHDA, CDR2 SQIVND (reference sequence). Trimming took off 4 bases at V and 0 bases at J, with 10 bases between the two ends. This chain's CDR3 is CASSTQGYSNQPQHF. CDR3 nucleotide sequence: TGTGCCAGTAGTACACAGGGCTATAGCAATCAGCCCCAGCATTTT.

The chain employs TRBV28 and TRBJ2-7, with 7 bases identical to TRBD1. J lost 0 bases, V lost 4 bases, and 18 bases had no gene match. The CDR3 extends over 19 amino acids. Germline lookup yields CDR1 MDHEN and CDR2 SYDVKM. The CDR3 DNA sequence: TGTGCCAGCAGTTCAAGGGGCTACTTCACAGGGGCGGCCTCCTACGAGCAGTACTTC. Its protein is CASSSRGYFTGAASYEQYF. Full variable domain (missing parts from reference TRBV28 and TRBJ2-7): DVKVTQSSRYLVKRTGEKVFLECVQDMDHENMFWYRQDPGLGLRLIYFSYDVKMKEKGDIPEGYSVSREKKERFSLILESASTNQTSMYLCASSSRGYFTGAASYEQYFGPGTRLTVT.

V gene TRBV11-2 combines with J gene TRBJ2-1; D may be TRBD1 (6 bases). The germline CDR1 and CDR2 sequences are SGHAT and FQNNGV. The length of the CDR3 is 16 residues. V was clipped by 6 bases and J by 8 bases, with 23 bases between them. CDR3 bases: TGTGCCAGCAGGTTTTATGTAGGCCCAGGGGATCATGAGCAGTTCTTC. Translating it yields CASRFYVGPGDHEQFF.

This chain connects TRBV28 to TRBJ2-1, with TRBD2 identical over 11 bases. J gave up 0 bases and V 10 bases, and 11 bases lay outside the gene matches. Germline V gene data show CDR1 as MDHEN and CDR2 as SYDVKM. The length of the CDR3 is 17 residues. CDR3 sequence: CATLSLAGGRSYNEQFF. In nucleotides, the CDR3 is TGTGCCACTTTGTCCCTAGCGGGGGGCCGCTCCTACAATGAGCAGTTCTTC. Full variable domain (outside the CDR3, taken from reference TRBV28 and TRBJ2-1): DVKVTQSSRYLVKRTGEKVFLECVQDMDHENMFWYRQDPGLGLRLIYFSYDVKMKEKGDIPEGYSVSREKKERFSLILESASTNQTSMYLCATLSLAGGRSYNEQFFGPGTRLTVL.

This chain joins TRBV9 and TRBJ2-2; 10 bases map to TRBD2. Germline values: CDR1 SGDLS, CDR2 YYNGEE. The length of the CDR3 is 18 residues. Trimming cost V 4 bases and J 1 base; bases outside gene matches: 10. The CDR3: CASSYLNPSGGNTGELFF. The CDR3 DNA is TGTGCCAGCAGCTACCTAAACCCTAGCGGGGGGAACACCGGGGAGCTGTTTTTT.

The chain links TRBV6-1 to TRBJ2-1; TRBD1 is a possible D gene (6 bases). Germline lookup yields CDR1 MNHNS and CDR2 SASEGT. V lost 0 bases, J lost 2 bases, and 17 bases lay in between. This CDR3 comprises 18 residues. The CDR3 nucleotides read TGTGCCAGCAGTGAAGCTTTATTAGGACAGCCCCCCTACAATGAGCAGTTCTTC. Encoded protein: CASSEALLGQPPYNEQFF.

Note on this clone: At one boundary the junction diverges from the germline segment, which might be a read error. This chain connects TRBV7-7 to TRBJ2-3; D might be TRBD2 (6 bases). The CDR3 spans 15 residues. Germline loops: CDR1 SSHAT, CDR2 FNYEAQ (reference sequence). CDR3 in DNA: TGTGCTAGCAGTCAAGGTCGGGGGAAGGGAGATACGCAGTATTTT. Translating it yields CASSQGRGKGDTQYF.

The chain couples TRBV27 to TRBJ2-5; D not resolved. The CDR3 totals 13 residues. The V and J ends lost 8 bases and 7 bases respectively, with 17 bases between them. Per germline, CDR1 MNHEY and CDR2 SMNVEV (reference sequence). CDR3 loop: CASGLPGVGTQYF. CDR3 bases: TGTGCCAGCGGATTACCTGGAGTGGGGACCCAGTACTTC.

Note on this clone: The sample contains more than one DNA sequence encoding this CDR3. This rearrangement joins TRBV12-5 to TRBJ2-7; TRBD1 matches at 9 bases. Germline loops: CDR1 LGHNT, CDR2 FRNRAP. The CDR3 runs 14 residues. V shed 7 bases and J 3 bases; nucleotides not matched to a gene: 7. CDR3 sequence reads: CASAADRGFYEQYF. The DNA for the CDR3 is TGTGCTAGTGCCGCAGACAGGGGGTTCTACGAGCAGTACTTC.

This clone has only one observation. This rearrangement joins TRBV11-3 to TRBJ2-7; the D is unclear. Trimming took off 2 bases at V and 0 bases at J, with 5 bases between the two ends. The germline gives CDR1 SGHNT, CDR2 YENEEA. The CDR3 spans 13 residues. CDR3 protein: CASSLSTSYEQYF. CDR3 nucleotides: TGTGCCAGCAGCTTAAGCACCTCCTACGAGCAGTACTTC.

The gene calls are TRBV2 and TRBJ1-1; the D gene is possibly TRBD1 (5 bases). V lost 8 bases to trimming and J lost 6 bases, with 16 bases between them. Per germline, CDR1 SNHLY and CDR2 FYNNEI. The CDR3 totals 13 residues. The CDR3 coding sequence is TGTGCCAGCGGGTCAGATCAGGGTTCTGAAGCTTTCTTT. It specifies CASGSDQGSEAFF.

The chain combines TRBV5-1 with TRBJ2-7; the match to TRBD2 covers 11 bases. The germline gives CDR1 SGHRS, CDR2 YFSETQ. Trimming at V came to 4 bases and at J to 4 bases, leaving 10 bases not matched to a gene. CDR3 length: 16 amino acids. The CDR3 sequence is CASSPNLAGGFYEQYF. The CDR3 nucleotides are TGCGCCAGCAGCCCAAATCTAGCGGGGGGATTTTACGAGCAGTACTTC.

Written as DNA, the CDR3 is TGTGCCAGCAGTTTATACGGGACAGGGTCCCGTTTCAAAAACATTCAGTACTTC. Residues: CASSLYGTGSRFKNIQYF. The V and J genes are TRBV28 and TRBJ2-4; 9 bases are shared with TRBD1. Germline V CDR1 and CDR2: MDHEN, SYDVKM. V dropped 1 base and J dropped 3; count of bases not matched to a gene: 10. The CDR3 spans 18 residues.

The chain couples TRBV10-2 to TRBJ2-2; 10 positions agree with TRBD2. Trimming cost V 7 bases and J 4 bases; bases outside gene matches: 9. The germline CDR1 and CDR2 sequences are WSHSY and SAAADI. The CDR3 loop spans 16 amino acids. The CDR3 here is CASTLSGGVGTGELFF. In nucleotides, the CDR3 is TGCGCCAGCACCCTGAGCGGGGGGGTGGGCACCGGGGAGCTGTTTTTT.